This TCR beta chain comes out of a study of regulatory T cells in long-lasting Graves disease. Looking at the study overall: New Graves' disease cases had less than 3 months of antithyroid drugs. General observations from the study: Accuracy may have been reduced by the small sample size.

In building TCR beta libraries, iRepertoire HTBI primers were used together with Arm-PCR of CDR3 regions. MiXCR, run by TCRdb on the multiplex PCR reads, gives a single entry per CDR3 protein. The sample includes some 230,000 distinct CDR3 sequences, roughly 18% of them seen just once. Time point meaning: newly diagnosed GD, antithyroid drugs for less than 3 months. From RNA extracted from PBMCs, the TCR library was made. This clonotype was detected ten times or more. Its specificity is not known. From germline, CDR1 is LNHDA and CDR2 SQIVND (reference sequence). This CDR3 region has 14 residues. V was shortened by 0 bases and J by 6 bases, with 11 bases between the two germline ends.

This TCR came from a female donor with Graves disease. Sequenced here: peripheral blood mononuclear cells (PBMCs), sampled at new diagnosis, from a patient treated with antithyroid drugs. The gene calls are TRBV19 and TRBJ1-1; D is possibly TRBD1 (5 bases). As DNA, the CDR3 is TGTGCCAGTAGTATAGATCGTCGGGGCCCTGAAGCTTTCTTT. Its protein is CASSIDRRGPEAFF.